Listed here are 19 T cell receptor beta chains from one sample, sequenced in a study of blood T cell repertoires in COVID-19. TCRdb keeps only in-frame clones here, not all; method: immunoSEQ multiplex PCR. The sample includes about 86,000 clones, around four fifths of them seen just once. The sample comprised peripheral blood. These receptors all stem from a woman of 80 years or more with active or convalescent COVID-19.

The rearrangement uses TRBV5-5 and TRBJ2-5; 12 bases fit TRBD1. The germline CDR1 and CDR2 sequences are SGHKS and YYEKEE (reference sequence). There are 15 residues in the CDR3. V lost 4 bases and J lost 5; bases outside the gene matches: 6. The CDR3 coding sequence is TGTGCCAGCAGCCCGGGACAGGGGGCTTGGGAGACCCAGTACTTC. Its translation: CASSPGQGAWETQYF.

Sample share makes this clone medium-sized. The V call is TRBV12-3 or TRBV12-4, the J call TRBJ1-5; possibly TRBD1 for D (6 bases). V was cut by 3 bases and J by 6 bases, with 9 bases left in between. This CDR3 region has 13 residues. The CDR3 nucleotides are TGTGCCAGCAGTTTCAACAGGGCTCAGCCCCAGCATTTT. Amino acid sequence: CASSFNRAQPQHF.

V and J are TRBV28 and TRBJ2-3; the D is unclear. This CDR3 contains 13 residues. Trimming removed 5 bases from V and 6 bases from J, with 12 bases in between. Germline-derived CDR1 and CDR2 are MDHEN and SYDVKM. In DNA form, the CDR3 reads TGTGCCAGCAGTAACCTTGACGGGGATACGCAGTATTTT. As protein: CASSNLDGDTQYF. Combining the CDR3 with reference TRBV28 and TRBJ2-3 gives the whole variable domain DVKVTQSSRYLVKRTGEKVFLECVQDMDHENMFWYRQDPGLGLRLIYFSYDVKMKEKGDIPEGYSVSREKKERFSLILESASTNQTSMYLCASSNLDGDTQYFGPGTRLTVL.

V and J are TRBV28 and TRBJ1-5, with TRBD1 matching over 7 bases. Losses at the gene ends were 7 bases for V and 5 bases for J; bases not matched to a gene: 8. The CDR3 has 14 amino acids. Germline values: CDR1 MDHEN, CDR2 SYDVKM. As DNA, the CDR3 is TGTGCCAGCATCTCACAGGGGACCTATCAGCCCCAGCATTTT. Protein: CASISQGTYQPQHF.

This CDR3 is CASSLSHNQPQHF. For the CDR3, the DNA is TGTGCCAGCAGTTTATCCCACAATCAGCCCCAGCATTTT. V gene TRBV12-3 or TRBV12-4 combines with J gene TRBJ1-5; D is unclear. The CDR3 extends over 13 amino acids. Trimming stripped 2 bases from V and 3 bases from J, with 5 bases between.

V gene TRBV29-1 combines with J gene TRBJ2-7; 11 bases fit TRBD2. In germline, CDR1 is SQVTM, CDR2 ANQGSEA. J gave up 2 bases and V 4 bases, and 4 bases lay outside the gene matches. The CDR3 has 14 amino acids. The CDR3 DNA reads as TGCAGCGTTGGACTAGCGGGAAAACCCTACGAGCAGTACTTC. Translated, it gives CSVGLAGKPYEQYF.

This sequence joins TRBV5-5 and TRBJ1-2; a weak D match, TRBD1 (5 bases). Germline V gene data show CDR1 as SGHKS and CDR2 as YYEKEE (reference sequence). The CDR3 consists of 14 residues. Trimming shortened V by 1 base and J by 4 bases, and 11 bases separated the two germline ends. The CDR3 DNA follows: TGTGCCAGCAGCTTGACAGGTGCCAGCTATGGCTACACCTTC. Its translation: CASSLTGASYGYTF.

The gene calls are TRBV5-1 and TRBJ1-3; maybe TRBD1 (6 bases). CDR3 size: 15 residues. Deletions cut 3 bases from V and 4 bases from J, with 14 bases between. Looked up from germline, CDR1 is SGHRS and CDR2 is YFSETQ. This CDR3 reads CASSSQAGAGNTIYF. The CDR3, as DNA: TGCGCCAGCAGCTCCCAGGCAGGGGCGGGAAACACCATATATTTT.

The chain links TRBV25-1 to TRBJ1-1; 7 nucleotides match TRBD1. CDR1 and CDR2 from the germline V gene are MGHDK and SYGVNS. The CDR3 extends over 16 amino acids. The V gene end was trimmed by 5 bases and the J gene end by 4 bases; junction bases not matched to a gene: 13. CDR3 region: CASSPPRQGMGTEAFF. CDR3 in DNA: TGTGCCAGCAGTCCCCCTAGACAGGGAATGGGCACTGAAGCTTTCTTT.

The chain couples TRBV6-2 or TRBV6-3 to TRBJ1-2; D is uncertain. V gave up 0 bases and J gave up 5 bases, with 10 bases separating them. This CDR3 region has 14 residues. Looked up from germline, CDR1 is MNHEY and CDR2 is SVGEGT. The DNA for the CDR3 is TGTGCCAGCAGTTACTCGACGGAAGCGTATGGCTACACCTTC. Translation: CASSYSTEAYGYTF.

The CDR3 region is CASGITDEAFF. CDR3 DNA: TGTGCTAGTGGGATAACAGATGAAGCTTTCTTT. This sequence joins TRBV12-5 and TRBJ1-1, with D unclear. Per germline, CDR1 LGHNT and CDR2 FRNRAP. CDR3 length equals 11 residues. The germline V and J ends were trimmed by 6 bases and 7 bases, with 9 bases remaining between them.

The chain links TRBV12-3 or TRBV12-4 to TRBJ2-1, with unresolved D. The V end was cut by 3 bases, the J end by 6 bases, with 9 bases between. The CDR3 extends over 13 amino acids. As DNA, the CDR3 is TGTGCCAGCAGTTTTGAGGTCGGCAATGAGCAGTTCTTC. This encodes CASSFEVGNEQFF.

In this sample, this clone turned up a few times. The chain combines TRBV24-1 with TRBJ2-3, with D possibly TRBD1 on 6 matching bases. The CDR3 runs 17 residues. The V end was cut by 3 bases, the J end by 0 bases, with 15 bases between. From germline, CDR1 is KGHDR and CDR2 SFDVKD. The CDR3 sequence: CATSDANRDPSTDTQYF. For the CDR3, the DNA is TGTGCCACCAGTGATGCCAACAGGGACCCTAGCACAGATACGCAGTATTTT.

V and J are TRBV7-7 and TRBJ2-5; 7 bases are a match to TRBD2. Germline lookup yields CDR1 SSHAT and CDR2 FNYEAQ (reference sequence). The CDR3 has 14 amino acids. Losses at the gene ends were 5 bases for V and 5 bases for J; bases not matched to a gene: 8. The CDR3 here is CASSPQGGLETQYF. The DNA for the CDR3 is TGTGCCAGCAGCCCCCAGGGAGGGTTGGAGACCCAGTACTTC.

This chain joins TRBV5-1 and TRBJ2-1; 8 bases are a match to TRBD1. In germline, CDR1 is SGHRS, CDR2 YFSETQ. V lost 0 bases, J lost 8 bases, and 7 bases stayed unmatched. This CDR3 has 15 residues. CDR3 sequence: CASSLDNRGMDEQFF. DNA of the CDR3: TGCGCCAGCAGCTTGGATAACAGGGGGATGGATGAGCAGTTCTTC.

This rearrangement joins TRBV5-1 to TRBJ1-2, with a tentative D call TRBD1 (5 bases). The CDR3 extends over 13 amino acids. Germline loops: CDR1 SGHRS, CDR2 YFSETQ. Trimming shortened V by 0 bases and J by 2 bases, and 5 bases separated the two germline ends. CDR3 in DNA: TGCGCCAGCAGCTTGGAGGGGAACTATGGCTACACCTTC. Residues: CASSLEGNYGYTF.

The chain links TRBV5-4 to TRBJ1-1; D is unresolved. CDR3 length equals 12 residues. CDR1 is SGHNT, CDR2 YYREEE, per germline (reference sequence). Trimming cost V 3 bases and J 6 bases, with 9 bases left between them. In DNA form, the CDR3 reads TGTGCCAGCAGCTCGACGACATCTGAAGCTTTCTTT. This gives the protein CASSSTTSEAFF. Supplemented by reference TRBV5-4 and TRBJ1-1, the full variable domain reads ETGVTQSPTHLIKTRGQQVTLRCSSQSGHNTVSWYQQALGQGPQFIFQYYREEENGRGNFPPRFSGLQFPNYSSELNVNALELDDSALYLCASSSTTSEAFFGQGTRLTVV.

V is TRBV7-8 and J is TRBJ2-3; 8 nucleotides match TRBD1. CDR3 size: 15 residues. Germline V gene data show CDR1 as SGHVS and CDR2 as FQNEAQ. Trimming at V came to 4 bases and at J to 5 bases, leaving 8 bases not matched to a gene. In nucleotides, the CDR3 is TGTGCCAGCAGCTACCTGAGGACAGGGAAAGATACGCAGTATTTT. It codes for CASSYLRTGKDTQYF.

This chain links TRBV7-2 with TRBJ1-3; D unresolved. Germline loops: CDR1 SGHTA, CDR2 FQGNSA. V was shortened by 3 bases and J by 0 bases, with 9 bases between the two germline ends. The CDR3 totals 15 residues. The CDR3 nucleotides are TGTGCCAGCAGCTTTCAGGCCAACTCTGGAAACACCATATATTTT. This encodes CASSFQANSGNTIYF.